This paragraph covers one TCR delta chain sequence. Only one base separates this from a far larger clonotype, so it likely reflects a read error. This same CDR3 is encoded by further DNA sequences in the sample. TCRdb reanalysed the RT-PCR reads via CATT. This sample has 650 to 950 delta-chain clones, with 45% to 60% found just once. Germline lookup yields CDR1 GEAIGNYY and CDR2 EKD. The CDR3 totals 20 residues. This entry is derived from a study of gammadelta T cells in human blood. The sample taken for sequencing was Vgamma9Vdelta2 gamma-delta T cells from infant blood. This sequence joins TRDV2 and TRDJ3, with 13 bases lining up with TRDD3. The TCR comes from a human donor. The CDR3 DNA reads TGTGCCTGTGACACACTGGGGGATACGCCAACGGGCTGGGACACCCGACAGATGTTCTTC. It yields the protein CACDTLGDTPTGWDTRQMFF.